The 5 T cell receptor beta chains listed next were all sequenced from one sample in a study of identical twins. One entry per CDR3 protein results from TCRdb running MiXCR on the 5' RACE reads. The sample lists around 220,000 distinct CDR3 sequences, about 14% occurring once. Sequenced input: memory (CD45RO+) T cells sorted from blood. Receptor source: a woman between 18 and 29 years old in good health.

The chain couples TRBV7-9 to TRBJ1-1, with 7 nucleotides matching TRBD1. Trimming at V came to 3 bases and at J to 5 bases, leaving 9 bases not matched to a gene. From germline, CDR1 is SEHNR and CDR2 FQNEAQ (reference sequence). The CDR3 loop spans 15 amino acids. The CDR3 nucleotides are TGTGCCAGCAGCTTGTCGTCAGGGGGATTAACTGAAGCTTTCTTT. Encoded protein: CASSLSSGGLTEAFF.

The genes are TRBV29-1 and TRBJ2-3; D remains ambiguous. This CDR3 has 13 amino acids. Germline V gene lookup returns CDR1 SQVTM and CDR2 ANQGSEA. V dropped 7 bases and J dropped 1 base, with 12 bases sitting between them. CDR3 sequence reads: CSAEPGGTDTQYF. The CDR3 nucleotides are TGCAGCGCCGAGCCTGGAGGCACAGATACGCAGTATTTT.

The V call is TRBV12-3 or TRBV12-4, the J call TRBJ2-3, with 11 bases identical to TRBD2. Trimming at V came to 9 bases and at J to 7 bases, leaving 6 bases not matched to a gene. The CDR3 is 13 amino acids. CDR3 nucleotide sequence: TGTGCCAGTACTAGCGGGGGACCCTATACGCAGTATTTT. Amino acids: CASTSGGPYTQYF.

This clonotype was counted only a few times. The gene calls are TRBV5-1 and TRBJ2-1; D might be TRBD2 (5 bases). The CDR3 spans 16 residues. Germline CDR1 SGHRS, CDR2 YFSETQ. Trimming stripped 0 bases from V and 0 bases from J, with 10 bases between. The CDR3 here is CASSLAEGSSYNEQFF. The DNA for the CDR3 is TGCGCCAGCAGCTTGGCCGAGGGAAGCTCCTACAATGAGCAGTTCTTC.

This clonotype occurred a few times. DNA for the CDR3: TGTGCCAGCAGTTCTACGTCAGATACGCAGTATTTT. Amino acids: CASSSTSDTQYF. The chain links TRBV6-5 to TRBJ2-3; D not resolved. The CDR3 consists of 12 residues. From germline, CDR1 is MNHEY and CDR2 SVGAGI. V dropped 4 bases and J dropped 4 bases, with 6 bases sitting between them.